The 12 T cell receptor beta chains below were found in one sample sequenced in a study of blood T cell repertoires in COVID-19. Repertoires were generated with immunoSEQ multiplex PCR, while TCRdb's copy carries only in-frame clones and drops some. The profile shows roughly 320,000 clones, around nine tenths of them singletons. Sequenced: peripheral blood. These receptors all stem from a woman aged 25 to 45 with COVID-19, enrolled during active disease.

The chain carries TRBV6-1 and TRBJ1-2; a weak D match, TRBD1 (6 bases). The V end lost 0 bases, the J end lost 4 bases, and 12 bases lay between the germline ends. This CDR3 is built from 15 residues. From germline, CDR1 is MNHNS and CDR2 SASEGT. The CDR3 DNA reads TGTGCCAGCAGTGAAGCAGTGGACAGATTCTATGGCTACACCTTC. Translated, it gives CASSEAVDRFYGYTF.

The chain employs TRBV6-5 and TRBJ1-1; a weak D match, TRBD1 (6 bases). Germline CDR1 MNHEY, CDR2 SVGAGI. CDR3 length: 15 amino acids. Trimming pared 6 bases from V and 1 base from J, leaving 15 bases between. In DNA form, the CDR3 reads TGTGCCAGCAGGCCACAGGGACAAAAGAACACTGAAGCTTTCTTT. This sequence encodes CASRPQGQKNTEAFF.

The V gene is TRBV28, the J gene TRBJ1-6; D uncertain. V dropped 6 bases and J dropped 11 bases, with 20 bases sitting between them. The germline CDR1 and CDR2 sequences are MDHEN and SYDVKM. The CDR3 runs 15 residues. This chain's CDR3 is CASSPPGYRSAPLHF. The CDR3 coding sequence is TGTGCCAGCAGCCCCCCGGGATACAGATCGGCACCCCTCCACTTT.

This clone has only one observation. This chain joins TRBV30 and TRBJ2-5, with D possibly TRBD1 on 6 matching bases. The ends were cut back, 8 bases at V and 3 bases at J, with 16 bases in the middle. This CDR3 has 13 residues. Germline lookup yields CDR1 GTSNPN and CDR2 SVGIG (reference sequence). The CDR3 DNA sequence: TGTGCCCAGAGCACAGGGTGGGAAGAGACCCAGTACTTC. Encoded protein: CAQSTGWEETQYF.

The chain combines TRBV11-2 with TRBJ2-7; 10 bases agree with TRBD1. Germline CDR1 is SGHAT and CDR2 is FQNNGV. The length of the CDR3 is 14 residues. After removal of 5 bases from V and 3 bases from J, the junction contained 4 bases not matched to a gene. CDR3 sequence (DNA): TGTGCCAGCAGCACCGGGACAGGGGACTACGAGCAGTACTTC. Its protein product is CASSTGTGDYEQYF. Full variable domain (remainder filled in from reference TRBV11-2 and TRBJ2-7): EAGVAQSPRYKIIEKRQSVAFWCNPISGHATLYWYQQILGQGPKLLIQFQNNGVVDDSQLPKDRFSAERLKGVDSTLKIQPAKLEDSAVYLCASSTGTGDYEQYFGPGTRLTVT.

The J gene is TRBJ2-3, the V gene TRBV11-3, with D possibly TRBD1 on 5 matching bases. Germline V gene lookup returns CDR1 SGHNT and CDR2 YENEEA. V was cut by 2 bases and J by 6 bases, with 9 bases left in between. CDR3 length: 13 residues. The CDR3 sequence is CASSLSGLDTQYF. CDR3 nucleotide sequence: TGTGCCAGCAGCTTATCAGGGCTTGATACGCAGTATTTT.

The CDR3 DNA sequence: TGTGCCAGCAGCGGACCGGGACTAGCGGGGCCCACAGATACGCAGTATTTT. Residues: CASSGPGLAGPTDTQYF. The chain joins TRBV9 to TRBJ2-3; 13 nucleotides line up with TRBD2. From germline, CDR1 is SGDLS and CDR2 YYNGEE. The CDR3 has 17 amino acids. V lost 3 bases and J lost 2; bases outside the gene matches: 6.

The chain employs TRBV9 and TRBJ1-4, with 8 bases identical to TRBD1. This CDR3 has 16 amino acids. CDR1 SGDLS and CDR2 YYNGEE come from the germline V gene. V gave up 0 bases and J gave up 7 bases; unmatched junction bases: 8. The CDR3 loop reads CASSVGAGGGSEKLFF. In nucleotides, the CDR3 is TGTGCCAGCAGCGTAGGGGCAGGGGGCGGATCTGAAAAACTGTTTTTT.

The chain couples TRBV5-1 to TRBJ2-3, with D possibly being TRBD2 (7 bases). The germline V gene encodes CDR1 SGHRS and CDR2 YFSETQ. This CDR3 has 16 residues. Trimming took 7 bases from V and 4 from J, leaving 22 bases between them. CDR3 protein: CASGVRGPSSADTQYF. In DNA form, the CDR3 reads TGCGCCAGCGGCGTGCGGGGGCCTTCTTCGGCAGATACGCAGTATTTT.

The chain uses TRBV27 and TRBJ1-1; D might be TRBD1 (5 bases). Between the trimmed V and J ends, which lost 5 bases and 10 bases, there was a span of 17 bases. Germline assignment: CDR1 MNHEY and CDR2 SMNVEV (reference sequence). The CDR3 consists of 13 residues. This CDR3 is CASSRQGYSPAFF. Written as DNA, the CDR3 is TGTGCCAGCAGTCGCCAGGGTTACTCCCCAGCTTTCTTT.

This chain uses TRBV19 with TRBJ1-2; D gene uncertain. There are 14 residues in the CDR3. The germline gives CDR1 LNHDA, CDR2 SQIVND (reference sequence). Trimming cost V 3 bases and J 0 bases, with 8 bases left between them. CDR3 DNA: TGTGCCAGTAGTATTATTACAGCTAACTATGGCTACACCTTC. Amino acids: CASSIITANYGYTF.

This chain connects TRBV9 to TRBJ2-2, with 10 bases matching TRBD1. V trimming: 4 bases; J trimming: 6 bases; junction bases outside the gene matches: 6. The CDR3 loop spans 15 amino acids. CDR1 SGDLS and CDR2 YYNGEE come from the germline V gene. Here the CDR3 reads CASSTGQGGAGELFF. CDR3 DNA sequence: TGTGCCAGCAGCACCGGACAGGGGGGGGCCGGGGAGCTGTTTTTT.